Below are 30 T cell receptor beta chains sequenced from a single sample in a study of Ad26.COV2.S vaccination and SARS-CoV-2 variants. The sample's treatment: about 20 received Ad26.COV2.S at low or high dose, single or two shots; 5 received placebo; per-sample allocation not given. Following the first vaccine or placebo injection, samples were taken on day 63. This table comes from immunoSEQ multiplex PCR, and its TCRdb copy is limited to in-frame clones, with some not included. The sample records 290,000 or so clones, around 87% being singletons. This specimen was peripheral blood, taken in a trial of Ad26.COV2.S vaccine versus placebo. The source is a person between 18 and 65 years old who received the Ad26.COV2.S COVID-19 vaccine or a placebo.

The sample holds a few counts of this clone. This chain joins TRBV4-3 and TRBJ2-7, with TRBD1 identical over 7 bases. The CDR3 is 14 residues long. V lost 2 bases to trimming and J lost 5 bases; unmatched junction nucleotides: 6. Germline assignment: CDR1 LGHNA and CDR2 YSLEER. The CDR3 nucleotides are TGCGCCAGCAGCCAACGACAGGGTCGGCACGAGCAGTACTTC. Its translation is CASSQRQGRHEQYF.

The genes are TRBV18 and TRBJ1-1, with 10 bases lining up with TRBD1. Germline V gives CDR1 KGHSH, CDR2 LQKENI. V was clipped by 4 bases and J by 11 bases; unmatched bases: 10. This CDR3 is 14 amino acids long. CDR3 DNA: TGTGCCAGCTCACGAACCGGGACAGGGGAAGTGGCTTTCTTT. Translating gives CASSRTGTGEVAFF.

This clone was picked up a small number of times. The chain recombines TRBV27 with TRBJ2-7; maybe TRBD2 (7 bases). V lost 8 bases and J 4 bases, leaving 12 bases between the germline ends. Germline loops: CDR1 MNHEY, CDR2 SMNVEV (reference sequence). The CDR3 is 12 residues long. The CDR3 spells CASGGGGYEQYF. The DNA of the CDR3 is TGTGCCAGCGGGGGGGGCGGATACGAGCAGTACTTC.

This chain connects TRBV12-3 or TRBV12-4 to TRBJ2-3; possibly TRBD1 for D (6 bases). This CDR3 comprises 13 residues. Trimming left V 6 bases short and J 7 bases short, with 14 bases between. The CDR3 coding sequence is TGTGCCAGCAGATCCGAAGGGGGACATACGCAGTATTTT. Translation: CASRSEGGHTQYF.

For this clone: One junction end does not reproduce the germline sequence, and a read error may be involved. The chain has TRBV3-1 (or the pseudogene TRBV3-2) and TRBJ1-2; maybe TRBD1 (5 bases). Germline CDR1 is LGHDT and CDR2 is YNNKEL (reference sequence). CDR3 length equals 12 residues. CDR3 nucleotides: TGTGCCAGCAGCACTGGGACCCTAGGGTTCGCCTTC. It specifies CASSTGTLGFAF.

About this clone: The sample has other DNA sequences that encode this CDR3 too. CDR3 protein: CASSLEAGTDTQYF. The CDR3 DNA reads as TGTGCCAGCAGCTTAGAAGCGGGGACAGATACGCAGTATTTT. The chain links TRBV7-2 to TRBJ2-3; 7 bases fit TRBD2. Germline V gene lookup returns CDR1 SGHTA and CDR2 FQGNSA. J lost 3 bases, V lost 1 base, and 1 base had no gene match. The CDR3 totals 14 residues.

The V and J genes are TRBV14 and TRBJ2-3; D unclear. Germline CDR1 reads SGHDN; CDR2 reads FVKESK. CDR3 length: 15 residues. Trimming left V 5 bases short and J 0 bases short, with 12 bases between. Here the CDR3 reads CASSFLVGSTDTQYF. The CDR3 DNA is TGTGCCAGCAGCTTCCTAGTGGGTAGCACAGATACGCAGTATTTT.

CDR3 sequence reads: CASSFGTQNYGYTF. CDR3 in DNA: TGTGCCAGCAGCTTTGGGACACAGAACTATGGCTACACCTTC. The V call is TRBV7-8, the J call TRBJ1-2; TRBD1 might be the D (6 bases). V lost 3 bases, J lost 2 bases, and 10 bases lay in between. The CDR3 consists of 14 residues. Germline V gene data show CDR1 as SGHVS and CDR2 as FQNEAQ.

The chain joins TRBV2 to TRBJ2-6, with a possible D match to TRBD2 (5 bases). The length of the CDR3 is 18 residues. V dropped 4 bases and J dropped 0 bases, with 16 bases sitting between them. The germline CDR1 and CDR2 sequences are SNHLY and FYNNEI. DNA of the CDR3: TGTGCCAGCAGTGCGATTTACCTGGGGAGCTCTGGGGCCAACGTCCTGACTTTC. Translating gives CASSAIYLGSSGANVLTF.

A note on this clone: Within the sample, other DNA sequences also encode this same CDR3. This sequence joins TRBV5-1 and TRBJ2-1; D uncertain. The V end lost 0 bases, the J end lost 0 bases, and 7 bases lay between the germline ends. Per the germline V gene, CDR1 is SGHRS and CDR2 is YFSETQ. CDR3 size: 15 residues. CDR3 sequence: CASSLGLGSYNEQFF. The CDR3 bases are TGCGCCAGCAGCTTGGGCCTCGGCTCCTACAATGAGCAGTTCTTC.

The V and J genes are TRBV2 and TRBJ2-7; 7 nucleotides match TRBD2. V gave up 10 bases and J gave up 1 base; unmatched junction bases: 13. The CDR3 extends over 15 amino acids. From germline, CDR1 is SNHLY and CDR2 FYNNEI. This CDR3 is CATGLGVGGSYEQYF. In DNA form, the CDR3 reads TGTGCCACCGGACTAGGGGTGGGTGGATCCTACGAGCAGTACTTC.

The V call is TRBV5-4, the J call TRBJ2-6; D remains ambiguous. CDR3 size: 16 residues. V was shortened by 0 bases and J by 2 bases, with 9 bases between the two germline ends. Germline V gene sequence: CDR1 SGHNT, CDR2 YYREEE (reference sequence). CDR3 sequence: CASSLASRPGANVLTF. As DNA, the CDR3 is TGTGCCAGCAGCTTGGCGTCCAGGCCTGGGGCCAACGTCCTGACTTTC.

V and J are TRBV28 and TRBJ2-6; 7 bases map to TRBD2. The germline V gene encodes CDR1 MDHEN and CDR2 SYDVKM. The CDR3 sequence is 16 residues long. Germline trimming cut 7 bases from V and 4 bases from J; bases unmatched to any gene: 10. The CDR3 protein is CASKMGGASGANVLTF. The CDR3 DNA sequence: TGTGCCAGCAAGATGGGAGGGGCGTCCGGGGCCAACGTCCTGACTTTC.

The rearrangement joins TRBV19 to TRBJ2-2; D may be TRBD1 (6 bases). Per germline, CDR1 LNHDA and CDR2 SQIVND (reference sequence). Between the trimmed V and J ends, which lost 4 bases and 7 bases, there was a span of 10 bases. This CDR3 region has 13 residues. This CDR3 is CASSTQGHGELFF. CDR3 sequence (DNA): TGTGCCAGTAGTACACAGGGCCACGGGGAGCTGTTTTTT. Supplemented by reference TRBV19 and TRBJ2-2, the full variable domain reads DGGITQSPKYLFRKEGQNVTLSCEQNLNHDAMYWYRQDPGQGLRLIYYSQIVNDFQKGDIAEGYSVSREKKESFPLTVTSAQKNPTAFYLCASSTQGHGELFFGEGSRLTVL.

The chain recombines TRBV5-4 with TRBJ2-1, with 7 bases lining up with TRBD2. The CDR3 contains 15 residues. Per the germline V gene, CDR1 is SGHNT and CDR2 is YYREEE (reference sequence). Trimming cost V 0 bases and J 4 bases; bases outside gene matches: 4. The CDR3 nucleotides read TGTGCCAGCAGCTTGGCGGGGGGAGTATACAATGAGCAGTTCTTC. It specifies CASSLAGGVYNEQFF.

The chain uses TRBV19 and TRBJ2-5; 12 bases are shared with TRBD2. Germline V CDR1 and CDR2: LNHDA, SQIVND (reference sequence). After removal of 11 bases from V and 5 bases from J, the junction contained 12 bases not matched to a gene. The CDR3 contains 15 residues. This CDR3 is CASRSTSGGGETQYF. The CDR3 region has the DNA TGTGCCTCCAGGTCGACTAGCGGGGGTGGGGAGACCCAGTACTTC.

This clone was detected once. J is TRBJ1-2 and V is TRBV12-5; D is ambiguous. V was pared by 2 bases and J by 7 bases, with 11 bases between. Germline CDR1 and CDR2: LGHNT and FRNRAP. The CDR3 has 13 amino acids. The chain's CDR3 is CASGLSQWGGYTF. In DNA, the CDR3 is TGTGCTAGTGGTTTGAGTCAGTGGGGTGGCTACACCTTC.

The V and J genes are TRBV7-3 and TRBJ2-7, with 9 bases identical to TRBD1. V lost 4 bases to trimming and J lost 2 bases; unmatched junction nucleotides: 6. The CDR3 extends over 15 amino acids. Germline CDR1 reads SGHTA; CDR2 reads FQGTGA. CDR3 bases: TGTGCCAGCAGCTCCGGGACAGGGCCTACCTACGAGCAGTACTTC. Its protein product is CASSSGTGPTYEQYF.

The CDR3: CSATDRAGNTIYF. The CDR3 nucleotides are TGCAGCGCCACGGACAGGGCTGGAAACACCATATATTTT. The chain recombines TRBV29-1 with TRBJ1-3, with TRBD1 identical over 8 bases. This CDR3 region has 13 residues. Germline-derived CDR1 and CDR2 are SQVTM and ANQGSEA. The V segment lost 7 bases and the J segment 2 bases; nucleotides outside the gene matches: 4.

The chain combines TRBV25-1 with TRBJ1-1; D call uncertain. V was pared by 7 bases and J by 3 bases, with 21 bases between. CDR3 length: 16 residues. The germline gives CDR1 MGHDK, CDR2 SYGVNS. This CDR3 is CASTPSWGGVYTEAFF. In nucleotides, the CDR3 is TGTGCCAGCACCCCAAGCTGGGGAGGCGTATACACTGAAGCTTTCTTT.

This chain uses TRBV27 with TRBJ1-4; D remains unclear. This CDR3 contains 13 residues. Germline V gives CDR1 MNHEY, CDR2 SMNVEV (reference sequence). V was trimmed by 2 bases and J by 8 bases, leaving 9 bases between them. The CDR3 loop is CASSLGLSEKLFF. CDR3 in DNA: TGTGCCAGCAGTTTAGGTTTATCAGAAAAACTGTTTTTT.

V and J are TRBV6-5 and TRBJ1-2; D possibly corresponds to TRBD1 (6 bases). CDR1 is MNHEY and CDR2 is SVGAGI in the germline V gene. The CDR3 contains 14 residues. The V gene lost 6 bases and the J gene lost 7 bases, with 18 bases spanning the gap. The CDR3 DNA reads as TGTGCCAGCAGCGCCTCTTACGTAGGGGGTGGCTACACCTTC. Translation gives CASSASYVGGGYTF.

This chain joins TRBV6-1 and TRBJ1-1; D unclear. The V end was cut by 1 base, the J end by 8 bases, with 11 bases between. The length of the CDR3 is 13 residues. Germline CDR1 and CDR2: MNHNS and SASEGT. CDR3 residues: CASSEVGRREAFF. The DNA for the CDR3 is TGTGCCAGCAGTGAAGTTGGCCGCAGGGAAGCTTTCTTT.

This chain connects TRBV18 to TRBJ1-1; a weak D match, TRBD1 (5 bases). CDR1 is KGHSH and CDR2 is LQKENI in the germline V gene. The V end was cut by 2 bases, the J end by 1 base, with 8 bases between. CDR3 size: 14 residues. This chain's CDR3 is CASSPFGQNTEAFF. CDR3 nucleotide sequence: TGTGCCAGCTCACCATTCGGACAGAACACTGAAGCTTTCTTT.

The chain combines TRBV5-1 with TRBJ2-7, with TRBD1 identical over 8 bases. The CDR3 is 14 amino acids. Germline-derived CDR1 and CDR2 are SGHRS and YFSETQ. Losses at the gene ends were 5 bases for V and 2 bases for J; bases not matched to a gene: 6. As DNA, the CDR3 is TGCGCCAGCAGGTTTACACAGGGGGCCTACGAGCAGTACTTC. This gives the protein CASRFTQGAYEQYF.

This clone was observed a single time. V and J are TRBV12-3 or TRBV12-4 and TRBJ2-1; D is undetermined. Trimming removed 4 bases at V and 14 bases at J, with 18 bases between. The CDR3 is 13 residues long. CDR3 protein: CASSSLSRAQEFF. The CDR3 nucleotides read TGTGCCAGCAGTTCTCTTTCTAGGGCTCAGGAGTTCTTC.

V and J are TRBV9 and TRBJ1-6; weak D call: TRBD1 (5 bases). The CDR3 is 14 amino acids. Deletions cut 0 bases from V and 6 bases from J, with 7 bases between. The germline gives CDR1 SGDLS, CDR2 YYNGEE. CDR3 protein: CASSVAGPNSPLHF. The CDR3 DNA reads as TGTGCCAGCAGCGTAGCGGGACCTAATTCACCCCTCCACTTT.

This chain connects TRBV2 to TRBJ2-3, with 11 bases fitting TRBD2. V lost 4 bases, J lost 4 bases, and 4 bases stayed unmatched. The germline CDR1 and CDR2 sequences are SNHLY and FYNNEI. This CDR3 has 15 residues. CDR3 DNA: TGTGCCAGCAGTGTAACTAGCGGGGGCGCAGATACGCAGTATTTT. Its protein product is CASSVTSGGADTQYF.

This clone was observed once. This chain links TRBV25-1 with TRBJ2-3; the match to TRBD2 covers 8 bases. The CDR3 length is 15 residues. The germline gives CDR1 MGHDK, CDR2 SYGVNS. V was pared by 4 bases and J by 5 bases, with 8 bases of the junction left unmatched. The CDR3 bases are TGTGCCAGCAGTGTAGCGGGATACTATGGAGATACGCAGTATTTT. This gives the protein CASSVAGYYGDTQYF.

This CDR3 is CASSKRDRASTDTQYF. CDR3 coding DNA: TGTGCCAGCAGTAAAAGGGACAGAGCTAGCACAGATACGCAGTATTTT. This chain joins TRBV2 and TRBJ2-3; 7 bases match TRBD1. The CDR3 length is 16 residues. CDR1 is SNHLY, CDR2 FYNNEI, per germline. The J segment lost 0 bases and the V segment lost 5 bases, leaving 8 bases of the junction unmatched.